A selection of T cell receptor beta chains follows, all from one sample in a study of shared clonotypes between healthy human individuals. Clones were sequenced by immunoSEQ multiplex PCR, and TCRdb holds only the in-frame ones, with some missing. The sample lists hundreds of thousands of clones; around 78% were seen once. The sequenced material came from PBMCs. Source of these receptors: a woman aged 40-49 years in good health. Some clones in this sample may be carry-over from other donors' samples. CDR3s include the opening cysteine and the closing phenylalanine or tryptophan. D genes are given only for firm matches. For some rows the clone size is stated as once, few or many, or as a class when expanded; others skip it.

TRBD2 few TRBJ2-3 TRBV9 TGTGCCAGCACCACCTTGACTAGCCGCACAGATACGCAGTATTTT CASTTLTSRTDTQYF
TRBD2 once TRBJ2-3 TRBV9 TGTGCCAGCAGCGTCGCTAGCGGGAGTCTTACAGATACGCAGTATTTT CASSVASGSLTDTQYF
. . TRBJ2-1 TRBV7-8 TGTGCCAGCAGACGAGACAGGCAGAACTACAATGAGCAGTTCTTC CASRRDRQNYNEQFF
TRBD1 . TRBJ2-5 TRBV2 TGTGCCAGCAGTGTGGAATTTAGACAGGGTGGGACCCAGTACTTC CASSVEFRQGGTQYF
TRBD2 . TRBJ2-5 TRBV5-6 TGTGCCAGCAGTAGTGGACTAGCGGGACGCCCGACGCAAGAGACCCAGTACTTC CASSSGLAGRPTQETQYF
. once TRBJ1-5 TRBV10-3 TGTGCCATCAGCCCAGGGGCGGGTCAGCCCCAGCATTTT CAISPGAGQPQHF
. . TRBJ2-3 TRBV11-2 TGTGCCAGCAGCTCCCCGCGAGGGGGAAGTAACACAGATACGCAGTATTTT CASSSPRGGSNTDTQYF
. . TRBJ2-1 TRBV15 TGTGCCACCAGCAGAGATCAACCCGATGAGCAGTTCTTC CATSRDQPDEQFF
. . TRBJ2-1 TRBV4-2 TGTGCCAGCAGCCAAGATGGCAGGCGCGAGCAGTTCTTC CASSQDGRREQFF
. . TRBJ2-2 TRBV7-3 TGTGCCAGCAGTGCACATACCCCGGGGGTATTAATGCGGGACAGCACCGGGGAGCTGTTTTTT CASSAHTPGVLMRDSTGELFF
TRBD1 . TRBJ2-7 TRBV15 TGTGCCACCAGCAAGACAGGGTTAGGATCCTACGAGCAGTACTTC CATSKTGLGSYEQYF
TRBD1 . TRBJ1-2 TRBV7-9 TGTGCCAGCAGCCAAGGACAGGCAACCGTCTATGGCTACACCTTC CASSQGQATVYGYTF
TRBD1 . TRBJ2-1 TRBV25-1 TGTGCCAGCAGGATACAGGGGACTGAGCAGTTCTTC CASRIQGTEQFF
. . TRBJ1-5 TRBV5-1 TGCGCCAGCAGCGTGGTTCCAGGGGTAGGGAATCAGCCCCAGCATTTT CASSVVPGVGNQPQHF
. . TRBJ1-2 TRBV9 TGTGCCAGCAGCGTAGCCCTCGGACTTAGGGCGCCGGGCTACACCTTC CASSVALGLRAPGYTF
TRBD1 once TRBJ1-2 TRBV7-2 TGTGCCAGCAGCTTAGCCTTCGGGACAGGGGGAATGTGGACCTTC CASSLAFGTGGMWTF
. . TRBJ1-2 TRBV29-1 TGCAGCGTTGGGTCGGAGATATATGGCTACACCTTC CSVGSEIYGYTF
TRBD1 . TRBJ1-2 TRBV6-5 TGTGCCAGCAGCCGCCGGGGGGACAGGGGACCCTACACCTTC CASSRRGDRGPYTF
. . TRBJ2-2 TRBV30 TGTGCCTGGAGTAGGAGAAGGGGAGCCGGGGAGCTGTTTTTT CAWSRRRGAGELFF
. few TRBJ1-1 TRBV5-1 TGCGCCAGCACCAGGGCGGGTACGGGTCTGAACACTGAAGCTTTCTTT CASTRAGTGLNTEAFF
TRBD1 . TRBJ2-7 TRBV7-8 TGTGCCAGCAGCTCCCCATCCGGGACAGGGGCCTACGAGCAGTACTTC CASSSPSGTGAYEQYF
TRBD1 . TRBJ2-7 TRBV5-4 TGTGCCAGCAGCCTAGGACAGGGTGCCTACGAGCAGTACTTC CASSLGQGAYEQYF
. . TRBJ2-7 TRBV2 TGTGCCAGCAGTGAAAACGAGCAGTACTTC CASSENEQYF
. . TRBJ2-4 TRBV7-2 TGTGCCAGCAGCTTAGGGTGGCAGGTTAAAAACATTCAGTACTTC CASSLGWQVKNIQYF
TRBD2 . TRBJ2-7 TRBV28 TGTGCCAGCAGTTCGGGGGGATCCTCCTACGAGCAGTACTTC CASSSGGSSYEQYF
. . TRBJ2-3 TRBV4-2 TGTGCCAGCAGCCAAGTGCGGCTAGCGAGCACAGATACGCAGTATTTT CASSQVRLASTDTQYF
TRBD2 . TRBJ2-1 TRBV10-3 TGTGCCATCAGTGAGACTAGCGGCAATGAGCAGTTCTTC CAISETSGNEQFF